The present TCR beta chain was sequenced within a study of neurological immune-mediated disorders (dated by TCRdb to between 2018 and 2021). In terms of the full investigation: Using UMI-based sequencing, the study compared peripheral blood TCR-beta repertoires from patients with HTLV-I-associated myelopathy (HAM/TSP), patients with multiple sclerosis, and healthy controls. Longitudinal samples, technical triplicates and paired sorted CD4+ and CD8+ T-cell subsets, alongside PBMC samples, were included among the approximately 110 TCR-beta libraries. The cohort was made up of approximately 65 subjects, consisting of about 15 HAM/TSP patients, around 35 multiple sclerosis patients and around 20 healthy controls. Results the study describes overall, beyond this receptor: No identical CDR3 amino acid sequences were found to be shared among expanded clones across subjects, suggesting that TCR-beta repertoires were private in all groups. TCR clonal expansion was greatest in HAM/TSP patients and smallest in MS patients, who ranked below even healthy controls.

In this sample, this clonotype turned up many times. The clone's antigen remains unknown. Per-base quality was not reported, and no clone a single base away is much larger than it. cDNA was synthesized by template-switch 5'RACE using a primer carrying a 10-nucleotide random unique molecular identifier by which each TCR transcript was tagged. Every sequencing run covered 15-18 subjects and yielded more than 160 million TCR-beta sequences. Total RNA was extracted with the RNeasy kit. Using the KAPA Real-time Library Amplification kit, TCR-beta VDJ regions were amplified with primers for the TCR constant region and the 5'RACE anchor. Sample indexes and Illumina adaptors were added in a first PCR, after which library yield was increased in a second PCR. After Ampure bead purification, the TCR product of roughly 650 bp was size-selected on a 2% E-gel SizeSelection system. Before pooling, libraries had their quality checked on a Bioanalyzer, their concentration measured with Qubit, and their quantity determined with the Kapa Library Quantification kit. Libraries were sequenced paired-end 2 x 150 bp on an Illumina HiSeq 2500. To increase sequence diversity, roughly 24-32% phiX was spiked into each library pool. Per the authors' processing: Quality-filtered reads were processed with the UMI-based MiGEC pipeline, which removed over 80% of raw TCR sequences during error correction. VDJ genes were aligned to IMGT germline references, and clonotypes were defined by unique CDR3 amino acid sequence plus V-J genes. VDJtools evaluated clonal expansion, Shannon diversity and CDR3 relatedness (CalcPairwiseDistances, ClusterSamples); CLCbio workbench built phylogenetic trees. Clones with at least 8 unique UMIs were defined as expanded, with this threshold being based on coefficient-of-variation modelling across technical triplicates. The raw public data were reprocessed by TCRdb itself: fastp quality trimming at Q25, MiXCR clonotype calling, in-frame beta chains only. Rows with one shared CDR3 protein collapse into an entry with the most common genes and DNA. These V and J calls are TCRdb output, not the study's own analysis. Within this sample are 35,000 or so distinct CDR3 sequences, with around 14% of them counted one time only. Approximately 30% of the sample rests with the top ten.

Germline trimming: 2 bases from V, 5 bases from J; junction bases outside gene matches: 7. Including cysteine and phenylalanine, the CDR3 has 15 amino acids. CDR3 DNA is the only sequence kept; it has 45 bases, read in frame from the first base. In the germline V gene (reference sequence), CDR1 corresponds to MNHEY and CDR2 to SMNVEV. For unsorted PBMC libraries, 2 million PBMCs were used after storage in RNAlater at -80 degrees C until RNA extraction. Peripheral blood underwent Ficoll-Hypaque density gradient centrifugation to isolate PBMCs, which were then cryopreserved in liquid nitrogen. The rearrangement combines TRBV27 with TRBJ2-3; TRBD2 agrees with 7 junctional bases. The sample comprised PBMCs. The receptor was isolated from a woman between 45 and 60 years old with HTLV-1-associated myelopathy (HAM/TSP). The CDR3 reads CASSLLGGEGDTQYF. In nucleotides, the sequence is TGTGCCAGCAGTTTACTAGGCGGGGAGGGAGATACGCAGTATTTT.